This TCR beta chain emerged from a study of CD8 T cells in Susac syndrome. CD8+ and CD4+ T cells from blood underwent TCR beta sequencing. The multiple sclerosis control cohort comprised treatment-naive individuals presenting with stable or active relapsing-remitting disease. There are 14 residues in the CDR3. The V gene end was trimmed by 6 bases and the J gene end by 4 bases; junction bases not matched to a gene: 7. With random hexamers, roughly 0.5 to 1 ug RNA was reverse transcribed. TCR beta CDR3 was amplified by immunoSEQ covering 54 Vbeta and 13 Jbeta. MiXCR was run by TCRdb on the immunoSEQ multiplex PCR reads, yielding one entry per CDR3 protein. The data show over 350,000 distinct CDR3 sequences, more than 80% seen once.

Material: CD8+ T cells from PBMCs. This chain uses TRBV12-3 or TRBV12-4 with TRBJ2-5; 8 nucleotides line up with TRBD1. The sequence derives from a human donor with multiple sclerosis. Here the CDR3 DNA reads TGTGCCAGCAGAAAGGACAGGGAACCAGAGACCCAGTACTTC. It yields the protein CASRKDREPETQYF.